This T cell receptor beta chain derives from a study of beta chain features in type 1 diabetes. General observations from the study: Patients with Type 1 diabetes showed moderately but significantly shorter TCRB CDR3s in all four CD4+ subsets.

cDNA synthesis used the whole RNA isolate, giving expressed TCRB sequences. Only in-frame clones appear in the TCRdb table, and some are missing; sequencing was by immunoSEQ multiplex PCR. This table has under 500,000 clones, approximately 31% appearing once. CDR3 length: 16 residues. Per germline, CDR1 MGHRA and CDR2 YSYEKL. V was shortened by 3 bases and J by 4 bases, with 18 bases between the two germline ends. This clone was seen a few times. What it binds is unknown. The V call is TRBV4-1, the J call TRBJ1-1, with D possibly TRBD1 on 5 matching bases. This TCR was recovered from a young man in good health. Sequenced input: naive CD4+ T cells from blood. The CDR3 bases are TGCGCCAGCAGCCAGGCCAGAACAGGTTGGGGCACTGAAGCTTTCTTT. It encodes CASSQARTGWGTEAFF.